The next 12 T cell receptor beta chains were all read from a single sample in a study of control samples from healthy donors and cancer patients. Sequencing used immunoSEQ multiplex PCR; TCRdb keeps in-frame clones, though not all of them. The data show about 130,000 clones, around 90% seen once. Sequencing was performed on blood. The origin of the receptors is a man younger than 35 in good health.

The genes are TRBV27 and TRBJ2-1; D is unclear. CDR1 and CDR2 from the germline V gene are MNHEY and SMNVEV (reference sequence). The CDR3 sequence is 17 residues long. V lost 5 bases, J lost 4 bases, and 21 bases lay in between. The CDR3 coding sequence is TGTGCCAGCAGTCTTATATCCCCTATGTTCAGGTACAATGAGCAGTTCTTC. Translated: CASSLISPMFRYNEQFF.

A single count supports this clone. V is TRBV10-1 and J is TRBJ1-1; D gene uncertain. The V end was cut by 1 base, the J end by 4 bases, with 13 bases between. Germline assignment: CDR1 WNHNN and CDR2 SYGVQD (reference sequence). This CDR3 region has 15 residues. CDR3 residues: CASSEFTRGSTEAFF. As DNA, the CDR3 is TGCGCCAGCAGTGAGTTTACCCGGGGATCCACTGAAGCTTTCTTT.

The V gene is TRBV13, the J gene TRBJ1-2, with 9 bases aligning to TRBD1. CDR1 PRHDT and CDR2 FYEKMQ come from the germline V gene (reference sequence). This CDR3 has 14 residues. With 5 bases clipped from V and 5 bases from J, the junction kept 6 bases outside the gene matches. The CDR3 loop reads CASSHGTGPYGYTF. CDR3 coding DNA: TGTGCCAGCAGCCACGGGACAGGGCCGTATGGCTACACCTTC. Full variable domain (rest looked up from reference TRBV13 and TRBJ1-2): AAGVIQSPRHLIKEKRETATLKCYPIPRHDTVYWYQQGPGQDPQFLISFYEKMQSDKGSIPDRFSAQQFSDYHSELNMSSLELGDSALYFCASSHGTGPYGYTFGSGTRLTVV.

V is TRBV6-2 or TRBV6-3 and J is TRBJ1-5, with a weak D call TRBD1 (6 bases). V was clipped by 2 bases and J by 0 bases, with 14 bases between them. The CDR3 sequence is 17 residues long. Looked up from germline, CDR1 is MNHEY and CDR2 is SVGEGT. The CDR3 bases are TGTGCCAGCAGTTACGGACAGAAACTATATAGCAATCAGCCCCAGCATTTT. Its protein is CASSYGQKLYSNQPQHF.

The chain carries TRBV9 and TRBJ2-5; D gene unclear. The V end lost 0 bases, the J end lost 1 base, and 13 bases lay between the germline ends. This CDR3 has 16 residues. Germline assignment: CDR1 SGDLS and CDR2 YYNGEE. The CDR3 sequence is CASSVAIHHGQETQYF. The CDR3 nucleotides are TGTGCCAGCAGCGTAGCTATCCATCACGGCCAAGAGACCCAGTACTTC. Combining the CDR3 with reference TRBV9 and TRBJ2-5 gives the whole variable domain DSGVTQTPKHLITATGQRVTLRCSPRSGDLSVYWYQQSLDQGLQFLIQYYNGEERAKGNILERFSAQQFPDLHSELNLSSLELGDSALYFCASSVAIHHGQETQYFGPGTRLLVL.

J is TRBJ1-2 and V is TRBV12-3 or TRBV12-4; D is perhaps TRBD1 (6 bases). The CDR3 length is 11 residues. Trimming removed 4 bases from V and 6 bases from J, with 6 bases in between. As DNA, the CDR3 is TGTGCCAGCAGTTCAGGGGATGGCTACACCTTC. This gives the protein CASSSGDGYTF.

The chain combines TRBV11-2 with TRBJ2-7; D unresolved. Germline CDR1 and CDR2: SGHAT and FQNNGV. V lost 2 bases and J lost 2, with 10 bases in between. CDR3 length: 14 residues. DNA for the CDR3: TGTGCCAGCAGCTTAACCGCGCCCCCCTACGAGCAGTACTTC. It translates to CASSLTAPPYEQYF.

The rearrangement links TRBV19 to TRBJ1-6, with D possibly matching TRBD1 (5 bases). Germline V gene sequence: CDR1 LNHDA, CDR2 SQIVND (reference sequence). V lost 1 base to trimming and J lost 10 bases, with 14 bases between them. The CDR3 spans 15 residues. CDR3 in amino acids: CASSIVGQGESPLHF. The CDR3 DNA follows: TGTGCCAGTAGTATAGTCGGTCAGGGTGAATCACCCCTCCACTTT.

The chain uses TRBV3-1 (or the pseudogene TRBV3-2) and TRBJ2-2, with unresolved D. Per the germline V gene, CDR1 is LGHDT and CDR2 is YNNKEL (reference sequence). V gave up 1 base and J gave up 0 bases, with 9 bases separating them. The CDR3 length is 16 residues. Here the CDR3 reads CASSQVLGSNTGELFF. The CDR3, as DNA: TGTGCCAGCAGCCAAGTCCTGGGTTCGAACACCGGGGAGCTGTTTTTT.

This rearrangement joins TRBV7-8 to TRBJ1-6, with 7 bases matching TRBD1. J gave up 2 bases and V 4 bases, and 2 bases lay outside the gene matches. The CDR3 consists of 15 residues. The germline V gene has CDR1 SGHVS and CDR2 FQNEAQ. DNA for the CDR3: TGTGCCAGCAGCTACGGGACAGCCTATAATTCACCCCTCCACTTT. Its protein product is CASSYGTAYNSPLHF.

The chain uses TRBV10-2 and TRBJ1-5; no definite D call. The V end lost 10 bases, the J end lost 0 bases, and 13 bases lay between the germline ends. Germline V lookup: CDR1 WSHSY, CDR2 SAAADI. The CDR3 has 14 amino acids. CDR3 residues: CATSWGYSNQPQHF. Here the CDR3 DNA reads TGCGCCACCAGCTGGGGATATAGCAATCAGCCCCAGCATTTT.

The V call is TRBV5-1, the J call TRBJ2-5; 12 positions agree with TRBD1. From germline, CDR1 is SGHRS and CDR2 YFSETQ. CDR3 length: 18 residues. After removal of 4 bases from V and 2 bases from J, the junction contained 12 bases not matched to a gene. The CDR3 region has the DNA TGCGCCAGCAGCCCCGGGACAGGGGGCGCCGGTAGTCAAGAGACCCAGTACTTC. Translated, it gives CASSPGTGGAGSQETQYF.